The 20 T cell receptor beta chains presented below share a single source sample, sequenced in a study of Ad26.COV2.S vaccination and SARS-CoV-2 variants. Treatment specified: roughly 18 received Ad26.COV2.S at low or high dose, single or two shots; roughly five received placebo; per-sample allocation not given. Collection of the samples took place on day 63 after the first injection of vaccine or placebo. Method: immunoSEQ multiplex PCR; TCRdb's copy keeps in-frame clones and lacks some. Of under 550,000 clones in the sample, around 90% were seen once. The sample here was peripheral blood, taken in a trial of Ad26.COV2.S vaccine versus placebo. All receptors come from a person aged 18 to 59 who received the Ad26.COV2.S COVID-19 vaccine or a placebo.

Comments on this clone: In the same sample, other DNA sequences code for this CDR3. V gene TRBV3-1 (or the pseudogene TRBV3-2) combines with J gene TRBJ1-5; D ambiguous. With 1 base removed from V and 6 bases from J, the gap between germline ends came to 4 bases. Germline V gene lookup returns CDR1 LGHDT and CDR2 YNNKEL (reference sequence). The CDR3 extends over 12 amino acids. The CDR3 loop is CASSQGRQPQHF. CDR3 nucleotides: TGTGCCAGCAGCCAAGGGCGTCAGCCCCAGCATTTT.

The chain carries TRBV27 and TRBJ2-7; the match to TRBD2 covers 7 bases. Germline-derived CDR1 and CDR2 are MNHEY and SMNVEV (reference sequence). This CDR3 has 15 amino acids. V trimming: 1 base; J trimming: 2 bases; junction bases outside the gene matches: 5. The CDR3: CASSLWAGEAYEQYF. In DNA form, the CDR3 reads TGTGCCAGCAGTTTATGGGCGGGAGAAGCCTACGAGCAGTACTTC.

CDR3 sequence: CAISDLTSGGSYEQYF. In DNA form, the CDR3 reads TGTGCCATCAGTGACCTTACTAGCGGAGGTTCGTACGAGCAGTACTTC. This rearrangement joins TRBV10-3 to TRBJ2-7; 8 positions agree with TRBD2. J lost 4 bases, V lost 3 bases, and 11 bases had no gene match. CDR1 is ENHRY, CDR2 SYGVKD, per germline. This CDR3 contains 16 residues.

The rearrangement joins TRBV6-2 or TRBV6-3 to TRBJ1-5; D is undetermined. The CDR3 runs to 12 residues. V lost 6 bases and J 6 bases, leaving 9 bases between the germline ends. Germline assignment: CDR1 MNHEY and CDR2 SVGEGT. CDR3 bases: TGTGCCAGCAGCCTACTAGCTCAGCCCCAGCATTTT. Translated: CASSLLAQPQHF.

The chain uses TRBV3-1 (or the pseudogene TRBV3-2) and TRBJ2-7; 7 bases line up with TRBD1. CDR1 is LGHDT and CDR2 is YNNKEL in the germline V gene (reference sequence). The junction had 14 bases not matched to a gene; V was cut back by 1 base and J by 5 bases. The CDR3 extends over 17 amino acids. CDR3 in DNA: TGTGCCAGCAGCCAAGTTCGGCCGAAGGGGGCCAGCCACGAGCAGTACTTC. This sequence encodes CASSQVRPKGASHEQYF.

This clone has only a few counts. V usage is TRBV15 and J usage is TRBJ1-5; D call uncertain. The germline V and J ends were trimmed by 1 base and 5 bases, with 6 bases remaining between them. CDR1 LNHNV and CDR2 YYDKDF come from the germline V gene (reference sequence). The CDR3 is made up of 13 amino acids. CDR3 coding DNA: TGTGCCACCAGCAGAGTGGGAGATCAGCCCCAGCATTTT. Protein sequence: CATSRVGDQPQHF.

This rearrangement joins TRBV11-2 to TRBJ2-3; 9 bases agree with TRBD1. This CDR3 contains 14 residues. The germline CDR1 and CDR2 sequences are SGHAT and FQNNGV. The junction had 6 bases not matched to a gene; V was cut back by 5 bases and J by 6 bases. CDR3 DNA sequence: TGTGCCAGCAGCATGGACAGGGGAGGGGATACGCAGTATTTT. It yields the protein CASSMDRGGDTQYF.

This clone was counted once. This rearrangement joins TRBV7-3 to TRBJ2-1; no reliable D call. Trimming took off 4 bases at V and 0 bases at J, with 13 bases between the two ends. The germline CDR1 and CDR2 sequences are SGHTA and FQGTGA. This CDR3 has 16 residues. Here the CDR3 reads CASSSQAIGSYNEQFF. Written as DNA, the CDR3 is TGTGCCAGCAGCTCCCAAGCTATAGGCTCCTACAATGAGCAGTTCTTC.

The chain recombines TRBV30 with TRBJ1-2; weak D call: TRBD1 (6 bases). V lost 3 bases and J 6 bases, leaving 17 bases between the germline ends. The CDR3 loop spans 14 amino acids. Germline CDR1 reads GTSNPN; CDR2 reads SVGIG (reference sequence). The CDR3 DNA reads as TGTGCCTGGAGCGCAACCCGGGACAAACATGGCTACACCTTC. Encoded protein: CAWSATRDKHGYTF.

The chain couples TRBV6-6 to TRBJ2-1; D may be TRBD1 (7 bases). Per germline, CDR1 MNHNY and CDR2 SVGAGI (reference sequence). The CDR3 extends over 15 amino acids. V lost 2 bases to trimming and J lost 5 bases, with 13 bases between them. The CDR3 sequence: CASSYSAGGNNEQFF. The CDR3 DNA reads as TGTGCCAGCAGTTACAGCGCAGGGGGGAACAATGAGCAGTTCTTC.

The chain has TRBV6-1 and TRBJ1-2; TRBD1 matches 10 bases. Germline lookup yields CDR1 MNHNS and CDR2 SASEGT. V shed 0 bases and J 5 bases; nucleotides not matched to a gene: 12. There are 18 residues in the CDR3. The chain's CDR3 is CASSEALRGQGYRYGYTF. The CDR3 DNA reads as TGTGCCAGCAGTGAAGCGCTTCGGGGACAGGGGTATAGGTATGGCTACACCTTC.

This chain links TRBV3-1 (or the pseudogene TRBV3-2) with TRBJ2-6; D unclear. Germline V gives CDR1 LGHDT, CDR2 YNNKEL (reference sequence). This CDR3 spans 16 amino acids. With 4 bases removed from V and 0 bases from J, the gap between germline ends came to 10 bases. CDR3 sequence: CASSPISFSGANVLTF. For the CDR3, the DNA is TGTGCCAGCAGCCCCATTTCGTTCTCTGGGGCCAACGTCCTGACTTTC.

The CDR3 region is CASSQSYPGATGCGKYNEQFF. In DNA form, the CDR3 reads TGTGCCAGCAGCCAATCCTATCCCGGAGCGACAGGGTGTGGTAAGTACAATGAGCAGTTCTTC. The chain recombines TRBV3-1 (or the pseudogene TRBV3-2) with TRBJ2-1; 7 bases are a match to TRBD1. This CDR3 is built from 21 residues. Germline V lookup: CDR1 LGHDT, CDR2 YNNKEL (reference sequence). V gave up 2 bases and J gave up 4 bases; unmatched junction bases: 23.

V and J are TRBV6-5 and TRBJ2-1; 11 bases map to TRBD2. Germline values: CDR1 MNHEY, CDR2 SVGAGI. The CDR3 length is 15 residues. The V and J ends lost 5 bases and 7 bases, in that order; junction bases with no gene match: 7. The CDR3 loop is CASSIAGGPFNEQFF. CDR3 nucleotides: TGTGCCAGCAGTATAGCGGGAGGGCCGTTTAATGAGCAGTTCTTC.

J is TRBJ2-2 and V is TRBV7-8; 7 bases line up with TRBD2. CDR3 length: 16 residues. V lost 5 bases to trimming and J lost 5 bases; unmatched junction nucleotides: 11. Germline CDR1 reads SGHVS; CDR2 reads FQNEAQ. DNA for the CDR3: TGTGCCAGCAGCGTCTTAGCTCGGGGACTAACCGGGGAGCTGTTTTTT. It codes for CASSVLARGLTGELFF.

As DNA, the CDR3 is TGTGCCAGCAGCTTAGGGGGGGGCTACAATGAGCAGTTCTTC. This gives the protein CASSLGGGYNEQFF. This chain connects TRBV7-2 to TRBJ2-1; TRBD2 matches at 7 bases. The J segment lost 3 bases and the V segment lost 1 base, leaving 0 bases of the junction unmatched. This CDR3 has 14 amino acids. In germline, CDR1 is SGHTA, CDR2 FQGNSA.

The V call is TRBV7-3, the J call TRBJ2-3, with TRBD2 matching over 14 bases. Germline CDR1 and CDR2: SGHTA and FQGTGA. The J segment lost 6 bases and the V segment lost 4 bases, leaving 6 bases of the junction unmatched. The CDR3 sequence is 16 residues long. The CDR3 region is CASSSPGTSGSDTQYF. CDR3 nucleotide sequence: TGTGCCAGCAGCTCGCCCGGGACTAGCGGGAGCGATACGCAGTATTTT.

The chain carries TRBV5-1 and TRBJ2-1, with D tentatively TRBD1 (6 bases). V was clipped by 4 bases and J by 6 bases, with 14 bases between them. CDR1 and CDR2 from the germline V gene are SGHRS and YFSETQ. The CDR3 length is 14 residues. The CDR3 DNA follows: TGCGCCAGCAGCCCCGGGACAACCTTCAATGAGCAGTTCTTC. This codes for CASSPGTTFNEQFF.

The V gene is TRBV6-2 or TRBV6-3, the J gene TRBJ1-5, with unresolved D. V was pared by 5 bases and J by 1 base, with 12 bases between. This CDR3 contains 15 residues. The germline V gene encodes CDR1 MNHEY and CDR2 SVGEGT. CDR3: CASSPPGNSNQPQHF. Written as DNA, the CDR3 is TGTGCCAGCAGTCCCCCGGGAAACAGCAATCAGCCCCAGCATTTT.

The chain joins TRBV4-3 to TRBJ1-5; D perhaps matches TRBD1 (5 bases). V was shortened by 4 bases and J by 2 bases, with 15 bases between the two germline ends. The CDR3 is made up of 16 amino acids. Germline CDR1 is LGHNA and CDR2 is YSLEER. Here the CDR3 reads CASSPSGPRCNQPQHF. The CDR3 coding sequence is TGCGCCAGCAGCCCATCGGGACCGAGATGCAATCAGCCCCAGCATTTT.